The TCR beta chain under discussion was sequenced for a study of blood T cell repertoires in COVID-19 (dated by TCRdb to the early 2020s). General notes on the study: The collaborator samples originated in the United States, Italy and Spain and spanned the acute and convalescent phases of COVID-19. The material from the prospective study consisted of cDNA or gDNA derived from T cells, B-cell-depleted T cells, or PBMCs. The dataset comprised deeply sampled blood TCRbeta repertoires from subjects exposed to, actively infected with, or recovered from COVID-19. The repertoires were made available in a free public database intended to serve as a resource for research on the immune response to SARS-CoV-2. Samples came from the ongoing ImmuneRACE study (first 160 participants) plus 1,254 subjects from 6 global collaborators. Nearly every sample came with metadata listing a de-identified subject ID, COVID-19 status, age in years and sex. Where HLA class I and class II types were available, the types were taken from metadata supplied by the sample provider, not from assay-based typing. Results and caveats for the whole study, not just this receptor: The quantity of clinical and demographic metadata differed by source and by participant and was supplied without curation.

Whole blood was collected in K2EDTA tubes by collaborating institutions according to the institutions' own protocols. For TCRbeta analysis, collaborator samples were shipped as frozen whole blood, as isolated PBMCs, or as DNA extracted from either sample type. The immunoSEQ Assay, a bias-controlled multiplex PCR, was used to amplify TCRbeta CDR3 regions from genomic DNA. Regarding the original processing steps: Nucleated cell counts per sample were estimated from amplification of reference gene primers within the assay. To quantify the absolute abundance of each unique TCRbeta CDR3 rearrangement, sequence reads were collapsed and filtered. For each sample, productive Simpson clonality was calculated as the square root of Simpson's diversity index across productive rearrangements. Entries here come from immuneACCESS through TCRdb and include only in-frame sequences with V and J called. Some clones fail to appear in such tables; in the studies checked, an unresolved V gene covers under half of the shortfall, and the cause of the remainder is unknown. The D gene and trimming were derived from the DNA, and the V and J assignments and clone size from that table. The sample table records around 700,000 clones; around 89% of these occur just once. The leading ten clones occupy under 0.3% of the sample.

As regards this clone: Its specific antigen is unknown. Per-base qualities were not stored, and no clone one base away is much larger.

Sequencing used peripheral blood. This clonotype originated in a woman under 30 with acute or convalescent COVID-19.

The CDR3 reads CATSDFCADRLGPYEQYF. The sequenced DNA: TGTGCCACCAGTGATTTTTGTGCCGACCGTCTAGGCCCCTACGAGCAGTACTTC. The V and J segments used are TRBV24-1 and TRBJ2-7; the D gene is unclear. The CDR3, cysteine through phenylalanine, is 18 amino acids long. Just CDR3 DNA is preserved here, 54 bases in frame from base 1. The CDR1 and CDR2 encoded by the germline V gene are KGHDR and SFDVKD. V gives up 1 base and J gives up 2 bases, and the segment between their germline ends measures 20 bases.